The 27 T cell receptor beta chains in this list originate from one sample, sequenced in a study of blood T cells in healthy people across ages. Then a second PCR, running roughly 7 to 11 cycles, was carried out with a sample-barcoded 5' primer and a J-beta primer mix. TCRdb used MiXCR to reprocess the 5' RACE reads, holding one entry per CDR3 protein. This sample has hundreds of thousands of distinct CDR3 sequences, with about 55% found just once. Material for sequencing was blood. The receptor source for this set is an elderly man in good health.

The rearrangement joins TRBV5-1 to TRBJ2-1; D possibly uses TRBD1 or TRBD2 (5 bases each). V lost 0 bases and J 1 base, leaving 11 bases between the germline ends. The CDR3 is made up of 16 amino acids. Per germline, CDR1 SGHRS and CDR2 YFSETQ. CDR3 DNA sequence: TGCGCCAGCAGCTTGGGGGACGTCCCTTCCTACAATGAGCAGTTCTTC. It specifies CASSLGDVPSYNEQFF.

This clonotype was observed a few times. The chain joins TRBV29-1 to TRBJ2-1; 7 positions agree with TRBD2. Germline V gene lookup returns CDR1 SQVTM and CDR2 ANQGSEA. This CDR3 is 12 amino acids long. With 5 bases clipped from V and 6 bases from J, the junction kept 4 bases outside the gene matches. The CDR3 is CSVRRETNEQFF. The CDR3 DNA sequence: TGCAGCGTTAGGCGGGAGACCAATGAGCAGTTCTTC.

Notes on this clonotype: In this CDR3 the conserved last residue, phenylalanine or tryptophan, is missing, so a read error is likely. The rearrangement joins TRBV7-2 to TRBJ2-3; D is ambiguous. V was pared by 6 bases and J by 1 base, with 20 bases between. CDR3 size: 17 residues. Germline V lookup: CDR1 SGHTA, CDR2 FQGNSA. The CDR3 DNA reads TGTGCCAGCAGTCCTAAACTCCGGCCCCGGCGCACAGATACGCAGTATCTT. This codes for CASSPKLRPRRTDTQYL.

This clonotype was observed a handful of times. This chain links TRBV5-1 with TRBJ2-7; a weak D match, TRBD1 (6 bases). The CDR3 spans 12 residues. V was trimmed by 4 bases and J by 4 bases, leaving 9 bases between them. Germline-derived CDR1 and CDR2 are SGHRS and YFSETQ. In DNA, the CDR3 is TGCGCCAGCAGCGCCGGACAGTACGAGCAGTACTTC. This encodes CASSAGQYEQYF. Looking up the rest from reference TRBV5-1 and TRBJ2-7 gives the full variable domain: KAGVTQTPRYLIKTRGQQVTLSCSPISGHRSVSWYQQTPGQGLQFLFEYFSETQRNKGNFPGRFSGRQFSNSRSEMNVSTLELGDSALYLCASSAGQYEQYFGPGTRLTVT.

V and J are TRBV25-1 and TRBJ1-1; possibly TRBD1 for D (6 bases). Trimming removed 6 bases at V and 5 bases at J, with 16 bases between. The CDR3 has 14 residues. The germline CDR1 and CDR2 sequences are MGHDK and SYGVNS. CDR3: CASSAGRGATEAFF. In DNA, the CDR3 is TGTGCCAGCAGCGCTGGGAGGGGGGCGACTGAAGCTTTCTTT.

The chain has TRBV13 and TRBJ1-1, with D possibly being TRBD1 (6 bases). Per the germline V gene, CDR1 is PRHDT and CDR2 is FYEKMQ (reference sequence). The germline V and J ends were trimmed by 7 bases and 6 bases, with 15 bases remaining between them. The CDR3 loop spans 13 amino acids. CDR3 protein: CASTYGKGAEAFF. The CDR3 nucleotides are TGTGCCAGCACTTATGGAAAGGGGGCTGAAGCTTTCTTT.

The chain has TRBV29-1 and TRBJ1-1; the match to TRBD1 covers 7 bases. This CDR3 region has 13 residues. Trimming at V came to 6 bases and at J to 4 bases, leaving 8 bases not matched to a gene. Germline CDR1 is SQVTM and CDR2 is ANQGSEA. The DNA for the CDR3 is TGCAGCGTGACGTCAGGGGGGAGCACTGAAGCTTTCTTT. Amino acid sequence: CSVTSGGSTEAFF. Full variable domain (rest looked up from reference TRBV29-1 and TRBJ1-1): SAVISQKPSRDICQRGTSLTIQCQVDSQVTMMFWYRQQPGQSLTLIATANQGSEATYESGFVIDKFPISRPNLTFSTLTVSNMSPEDSSIYLCSVTSGGSTEAFFGQGTRLTVV.

The rearrangement uses TRBV29-1 and TRBJ2-7, with TRBD2 identical over 10 bases. Losses at the gene ends were 6 bases for V and 2 bases for J; bases not matched to a gene: 7. The CDR3 loop spans 14 amino acids. Germline-derived CDR1 and CDR2 are SQVTM and ANQGSEA. CDR3 coding DNA: TGCAGCGTCCAGAAGCGGGAGGGCCCCTACGAGCAGTACTTC. Translation gives CSVQKREGPYEQYF.

The chain recombines TRBV7-9 with TRBJ2-3; no reliable D call. The V gene's germline CDR1 is SEHNR and CDR2 FQNEAQ (reference sequence). Trimming removed 1 base from V and 14 bases from J, with 19 bases in between. This CDR3 contains 14 residues. The CDR3 sequence: CASSLDTAHRYAYF. CDR3 DNA: TGTGCCAGCAGCTTAGATACAGCGCACAGATACGCGTATTTT.

The chain couples TRBV12-5 to TRBJ2-1; D remains unclear. The V gene lost 1 base and the J gene lost 4 bases, with 11 bases spanning the gap. Germline values: CDR1 LGHNT, CDR2 FRNRAP. This CDR3 spans 15 amino acids. Here the CDR3 DNA reads TGTGCTAGTGGTTTGGCAGTCGGAGTGTACAATGAGCAGTTCTTC. It yields the protein CASGLAVGVYNEQFF.

This clonotype was recorded once. A much larger clone is a single base away; this may be a read error. The chain combines TRBV27 with TRBJ1-1, with no clear D. V was shortened by 8 bases and J by 6 bases, with 16 bases between the two germline ends. The CDR3 runs 13 residues. Germline assignment: CDR1 MNHEY and CDR2 SMNVEV (reference sequence). CDR3 coding DNA: TGTGCCAGCGGCTACCCTTGGATCCCTGAAGCTTTCTTT. Translation: CASGYPWIPEAFF.

The chain combines TRBV20-1 with TRBJ2-7; TRBD2 matches at 10 bases. The DNA end favors TRBJ2-1, so the J call may be wrong. Germline V gene lookup returns CDR1 DFQATT and CDR2 SNEGSKA (reference sequence). CDR3 size: 16 residues. CDR3 protein: CSASAPASGSFGEQFF. As DNA, the CDR3 is TGCAGTGCTTCCGCCCCGGCTAGCGGGAGTTTCGGTGAGCAGTTCTTC.

To note about this clonotype: A much more abundant neighbour one base away suggests this may be a read error. This chain joins TRBV7-9 and TRBJ2-6; D perhaps matches TRBD1 (6 bases). Looked up from germline, CDR1 is SEHNR and CDR2 is FQNEAQ (reference sequence). The CDR3 spans 15 residues. V was cut by 4 bases and J by 0 bases, with 7 bases left in between. The CDR3 sequence is CASSSDSSGANVLTF. CDR3 in DNA: TGTGCCAGCAGCTCGGACAGCTCTGGGGCCAACGTCCTGACTTTC.

The V gene is TRBV7-2, the J gene TRBJ2-7; 7 bases align to TRBD2. Germline V gives CDR1 SGHTA, CDR2 FQGNSA. The CDR3 length is 13 residues. Germline trimming cut 4 bases from V and 6 bases from J; bases unmatched to any gene: 6. CDR3 nucleotides: TGTGCCAGCAGCTCCGGACTAGTTTGCGAGCAGTACTTC. Translation gives CASSSGLVCEQYF.

This clonotype was counted between two and nine times. The chain employs TRBV5-1 and TRBJ1-2, with TRBD1 matching over 7 bases. With V trimmed by 5 bases and J by 2 bases, 3 bases remained unmatched. The CDR3 is 13 amino acids. CDR1 SGHRS and CDR2 YFSETQ come from the germline V gene. The CDR3 DNA reads as TGCGCCAGCAGGGACAGGCAAAACTATGGCTACACCTTC. Amino acid sequence: CASRDRQNYGYTF.

This clonotype was counted between two and nine times. The genes are TRBV29-1 and TRBJ1-2; 8 nucleotides match TRBD1. The CDR3 length is 14 residues. Germline trimming cut 0 bases from V and 8 bases from J; bases unmatched to any gene: 8. Germline-derived CDR1 and CDR2 are SQVTM and ANQGSEA. Here the CDR3 DNA reads TGCAGCGTTGAAGAGGGACAGGCTGGCTGGGGCTACACCTTC. Its translation is CSVEEGQAGWGYTF.

This sequence joins TRBV10-3 and TRBJ1-2; D gene uncertain. The CDR3 runs to 13 residues. Germline-derived CDR1 and CDR2 are ENHRY and SYGVKD. Trimming stripped 0 bases from V and 7 bases from J, with 9 bases between. The CDR3 loop is CAISESNLRGYTF. CDR3 bases: TGTGCCATCAGTGAGTCGAATCTTCGTGGCTACACCTTC.

The chain recombines TRBV6-6 with TRBJ2-5, with D unresolved. The CDR3 contains 14 residues. Germline CDR1 is MNHNY and CDR2 is SVGAGI (reference sequence). V was pared by 2 bases and J by 3 bases, with 10 bases between. The CDR3 DNA sequence: TGTGCCAGCAGTTACGGTCTAGTAGAAGAGACCCAGTACTTC. It yields the protein CASSYGLVEETQYF.

The chain links TRBV19 to TRBJ2-5; a weak D match, TRBD1 (5 bases). CDR3 length equals 14 residues. Trimming left V 5 bases short and J 5 bases short, with 15 bases between. Germline V gene sequence: CDR1 LNHDA, CDR2 SQIVND (reference sequence). The CDR3 protein is CASSPGARSETQYF. The CDR3 nucleotides are TGTGCCAGTAGTCCTGGGGCGCGTTCGGAGACCCAGTACTTC. The whole variable domain, remainder taken from reference TRBV19 and TRBJ2-5, is DGGITQSPKYLFRKEGQNVTLSCEQNLNHDAMYWYRQDPGQGLRLIYYSQIVNDFQKGDIAEGYSVSREKKESFPLTVTSAQKNPTAFYLCASSPGARSETQYFGPGTRLLVL.

Notes on this clonotype: An end of the junction does not agree with germline; a read error may underlie this. The V gene is TRBV20-1, the J gene TRBJ2-7; 13 nucleotides align to TRBD2. Germline CDR1 DFQATT, CDR2 SNEGSKA (reference sequence). CDR3 length: 14 residues. For the CDR3, the DNA is TGCAGCGCTAGCGGGACTAGCGGGATCTACGAGCAGTACTTC. Residues: CSASGTSGIYEQYF.

The V call is TRBV6-2 or TRBV6-3, the J call TRBJ2-3, with TRBD2 matching over 8 bases. The germline V gene encodes CDR1 MNHEY and CDR2 SVGEGT. CDR3 length: 18 residues. After removal of 6 bases from V and 14 bases from J, the junction contained 28 bases not matched to a gene. In DNA form, the CDR3 reads TGTGCCAGCAGCTCTCCTATGACTAGCGCGGGGGTTGACAGATACGCGTATTTT. Protein: CASSSPMTSAGVDRYAYF.

The chain is built from TRBV27 and TRBJ2-7, with TRBD2 matching 8 bases. Losses at the gene ends were 6 bases for V and 4 bases for J; bases not matched to a gene: 17. Germline CDR1 reads MNHEY; CDR2 reads SMNVEV (reference sequence). The CDR3 contains 17 residues. The CDR3 loop is CASSRAGGSGSRYEQYF. The DNA for the CDR3 is TGTGCCAGCAGCCGGGCCGGGGGGAGCGGGAGTCGATACGAGCAGTACTTC.

This clonotype was recorded a few times. The chain employs TRBV29-1 and TRBJ1-1; D is possibly TRBD1 (6 bases). The germline V gene encodes CDR1 SQVTM and CDR2 ANQGSEA. V lost 4 bases and J 0 bases, leaving 6 bases between the germline ends. This CDR3 has 12 residues. CDR3 bases: TGCAGCGTTGGGACAGTGAACACTGAAGCTTTCTTT. It codes for CSVGTVNTEAFF. The variable domain in full, with the rest retrieved from reference TRBV29-1 and TRBJ1-1, is SAVISQKPSRDICQRGTSLTIQCQVDSQVTMMFWYRQQPGQSLTLIATANQGSEATYESGFVIDKFPISRPNLTFSTLTVSNMSPEDSSIYLCSVGTVNTEAFFGQGTRLTVV.

This chain joins TRBV6-4 and TRBJ2-7; D is undetermined. The V end lost 6 bases, the J end lost 2 bases, and 14 bases lay between the germline ends. Germline V gene sequence: CDR1 MRHNA, CDR2 SNTAGT. The length of the CDR3 is 14 residues. CDR3 protein: CASRQLPGTYEQYF. The CDR3 coding sequence is TGTGCCAGCAGACAGCTTCCCGGTACCTACGAGCAGTACTTC.

The chain combines TRBV5-1 with TRBJ2-5; 9 bases match TRBD1. CDR1 is SGHRS and CDR2 is YFSETQ in the germline V gene. The CDR3 runs to 16 residues. J gave up 5 bases and V 5 bases, and 13 bases lay outside the gene matches. The CDR3 nucleotides are TGCGCCAGCAGAGGCCTGTGGACAGGGGCCGGGGAGACCCAGTACTTC. Its translation is CASRGLWTGAGETQYF.

At least ten counts were recorded for this clonotype. This chain uses TRBV7-9 with TRBJ2-7; 10 bases map to TRBD2. The V gene end was trimmed by 1 base and the J gene end by 0 bases; junction bases not matched to a gene: 3. This CDR3 is 16 amino acids long. Per the germline V gene, CDR1 is SEHNR and CDR2 is FQNEAQ (reference sequence). This CDR3 reads CASSLGTSGLSYEQYF. In nucleotides, the CDR3 is TGTGCCAGCAGCTTAGGGACTAGCGGACTCTCCTACGAGCAGTACTTC.

This clonotype was detected only a few times. This chain joins TRBV5-1 and TRBJ2-1; D remains unclear. Germline values: CDR1 SGHRS, CDR2 YFSETQ. The ends were cut back, 1 base at V and 1 base at J, with 9 bases in the middle. The CDR3 is 15 residues long. The CDR3 region has the DNA TGCGCCAGCAGCTTGAGCCCCGGATCCTACAATGAGCAGTTCTTC. Amino acids: CASSLSPGSYNEQFF.